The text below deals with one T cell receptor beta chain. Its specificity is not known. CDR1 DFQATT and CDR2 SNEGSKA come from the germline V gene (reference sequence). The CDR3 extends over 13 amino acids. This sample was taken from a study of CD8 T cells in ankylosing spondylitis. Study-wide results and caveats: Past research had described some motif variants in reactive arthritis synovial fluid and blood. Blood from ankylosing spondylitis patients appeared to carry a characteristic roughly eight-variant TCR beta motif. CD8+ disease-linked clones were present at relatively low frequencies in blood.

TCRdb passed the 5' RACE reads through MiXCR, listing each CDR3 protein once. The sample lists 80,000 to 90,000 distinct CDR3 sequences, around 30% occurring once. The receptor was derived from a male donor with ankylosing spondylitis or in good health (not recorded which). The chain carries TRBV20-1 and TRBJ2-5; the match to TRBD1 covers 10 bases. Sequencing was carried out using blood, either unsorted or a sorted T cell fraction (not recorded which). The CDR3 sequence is CSLAGTGEETQYF. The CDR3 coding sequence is TGCAGCTTAGCCGGGACAGGGGAAGAGACCCAGTACTTC.